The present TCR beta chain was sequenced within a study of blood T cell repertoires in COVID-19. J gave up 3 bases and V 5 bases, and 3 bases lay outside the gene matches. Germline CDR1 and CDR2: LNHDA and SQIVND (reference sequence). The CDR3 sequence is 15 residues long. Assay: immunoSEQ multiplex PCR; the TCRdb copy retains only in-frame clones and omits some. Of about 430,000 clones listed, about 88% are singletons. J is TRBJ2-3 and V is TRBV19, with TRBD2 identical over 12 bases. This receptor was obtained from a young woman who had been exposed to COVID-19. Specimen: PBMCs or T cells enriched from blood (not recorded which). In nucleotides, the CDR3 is TGTGCCAGTAGTCCCGGACTAGCGGGGACAGATACGCAGTATTTT. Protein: CASSPGLAGTDTQYF. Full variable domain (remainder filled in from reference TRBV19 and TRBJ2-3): DGGITQSPKYLFRKEGQNVTLSCEQNLNHDAMYWYRQDPGQGLRLIYYSQIVNDFQKGDIAEGYSVSREKKESFPLTVTSAQKNPTAFYLCASSPGLAGTDTQYFGPGTRLTVL.